Shown below are 26 T cell receptor beta chains from a single sample sequenced in a study of cytomegalovirus exposure and HLA in healthy donors. The PCR made use of 60 Vbeta and 13 Jbeta primers. Profiled with immunoSEQ multiplex PCR; TCRdb holds only in-frame clones, not every one. Here the sample spans 120,000 to 150,000 clones, roughly four fifths being singletons. The sequenced sample consisted of PBMCs. These receptors all come from a female donor in good health and CMV-seronegative.

This clone came up once. The CDR3 nucleotides read TGCGCCAGCACCTCAGGCGGGGGATATGGTGGGAATGAGCAGTTCTTC. Its translation: CASTSGGGYGGNEQFF. V and J are TRBV5-1 and TRBJ2-1, with 7 bases aligning to TRBD2. Germline V CDR1 and CDR2: SGHRS, YFSETQ. There are 16 residues in the CDR3. Trimming at V came to 6 bases and at J to 7 bases, leaving 16 bases not matched to a gene.

The chain has TRBV18 and TRBJ1-6; 10 bases fit TRBD1. The CDR3 has 16 amino acids. From germline, CDR1 is KGHSH and CDR2 LQKENI. V shed 1 base, J shed 5 bases, and the junction held 2 bases outside the gene matches. The CDR3 sequence: CASSPRDRGNNSPLHF. CDR3 nucleotide sequence: TGTGCCAGCTCACCACGGGACAGGGGAAATAATTCACCCCTCCACTTT.

The J gene is TRBJ1-2, the V gene TRBV7-2; TRBD1 aligns across 8 bases. The CDR3 totals 16 residues. V was clipped by 4 bases and J by 1 base; unmatched bases: 8. Germline V gene sequence: CDR1 SGHTA, CDR2 FQGNSA. In DNA form, the CDR3 reads TGTGCCAGCAGCTCCACCGGGACAGGACTTAACTATGGCTACACCTTC. Its protein product is CASSSTGTGLNYGYTF.

The chain employs TRBV2 and TRBJ2-5; 7 bases map to TRBD1. The ends lost 10 bases at V and 1 base at J; junction bases unmatched: 9. The CDR3 consists of 14 residues. Germline loops: CDR1 SNHLY, CDR2 FYNNEI. The CDR3 loop reads CAIDHPGGQETQYF. The CDR3, as DNA: TGTGCCATTGACCATCCAGGGGGCCAAGAGACCCAGTACTTC.

The rearrangement links TRBV7-8 to TRBJ2-7; 11 positions match TRBD2. The CDR3 has 16 residues. J gave up 7 bases and V 3 bases, and 11 bases lay outside the gene matches. Germline CDR1 and CDR2: SGHVS and FQNEAQ. This CDR3 is CASSFGPTSGSCEQYF. The CDR3 nucleotides are TGTGCCAGCAGCTTCGGCCCCACTAGCGGGAGTTGTGAGCAGTACTTC.

The chain links TRBV6-5 to TRBJ2-7, with 8 bases identical to TRBD2. There are 16 residues in the CDR3. Unmatched junction bases numbered 10, after V lost 0 bases and J lost 6 bases. Germline lookup yields CDR1 MNHEY and CDR2 SVGAGI. CDR3 DNA: TGTGCCAGCAGTTACTCAGGGAGCGGGGGTCCTCTCGAGCAGTACTTC. It codes for CASSYSGSGGPLEQYF.

The chain recombines TRBV5-4 with TRBJ2-5; the match to TRBD2 covers 7 bases. Germline V gene sequence: CDR1 SGHNT, CDR2 YYREEE (reference sequence). The CDR3 loop spans 14 amino acids. V lost 7 bases, J lost 0 bases, and 6 bases stayed unmatched. The CDR3 coding sequence is TGTGCCAGCCGCCAAGCGGGGAACCAAGAGACCCAGTACTTC. Its translation is CASRQAGNQETQYF.

V is TRBV27 and J is TRBJ2-1; TRBD2 agrees at 10 bases. This CDR3 contains 18 residues. In germline, CDR1 is MNHEY, CDR2 SMNVEV (reference sequence). The V and J ends lost 2 bases and 0 bases, in that order; junction bases with no gene match: 7. This CDR3 is CASSLVGLAARSYNEQFF. As DNA, the CDR3 is TGTGCCAGCAGTTTAGTTGGACTAGCGGCCCGCTCCTACAATGAGCAGTTCTTC.

This rearrangement joins TRBV7-9 to TRBJ2-3; 14 nucleotides match TRBD2. Germline assignment: CDR1 SEHNR and CDR2 FQNEAQ (reference sequence). The CDR3 is 16 amino acids. In DNA, the CDR3 is TGTTCCGAGTACCCGGGACTAGCGGGAGATACAGATACGCAGTATTTT. Translating it yields CSEYPGLAGDTDTQYF. Full variable domain (rest looked up from reference TRBV7-9 and TRBJ2-3): DTGVSQNPRHKITKRGQNVTFRCDPISEHNRLYWYRQTLGQGPEFLTYFQNEAQLEKSRLLSDRFSAERPKGSFSTLEIQRTEQGDSAMYLCSEYPGLAGDTDTQYFGPGTRLTVL.

V gene TRBV5-1 combines with J gene TRBJ2-3; 8 nucleotides agree with TRBD2. There are 17 residues in the CDR3. V was pared by 0 bases and J by 1 base, with 7 bases of the junction left unmatched. Germline V gives CDR1 SGHRS, CDR2 YFSETQ. CDR3 DNA sequence: TGCGCCAGCAGCTTGGTTAGCGGGGTGGCACGCACAGATACGCAGTATTTT. It codes for CASSLVSGVARTDTQYF.

The chain has TRBV7-9 and TRBJ2-5; 11 bases align to TRBD1. This CDR3 is built from 14 residues. The junction had 1 base not matched to a gene; V was cut back by 5 bases and J by 2 bases. The germline V gene has CDR1 SEHNR and CDR2 FQNEAQ (reference sequence). CDR3: CASSGTGGQETQYF. In DNA form, the CDR3 reads TGTGCCAGCAGCGGGACAGGGGGGCAAGAGACCCAGTACTTC.

The V gene is TRBV7-2, the J gene TRBJ2-5; 9 nucleotides match TRBD1. V lost 2 bases, J lost 4 bases, and 2 bases stayed unmatched. CDR3 length equals 14 residues. Germline values: CDR1 SGHTA, CDR2 FQGNSA. The CDR3, as DNA: TGTGCCAGCAGCTTATTGACAGGGGGAGAGACCCAGTACTTC. It yields the protein CASSLLTGGETQYF.

The sample holds one count of this clone. This rearrangement joins TRBV28 to TRBJ2-7; 7 nucleotides line up with TRBD2. This CDR3 is 15 amino acids long. J lost 0 bases, V lost 6 bases, and 8 bases had no gene match. Germline CDR1 MDHEN, CDR2 SYDVKM. The CDR3 DNA reads TGTGCCAGCAGCAGTGTGGAGCGGGGCTCCTACGAGCAGTACTTC. Translation: CASSSVERGSYEQYF. Based on the CDR3 plus reference TRBV28 and TRBJ2-7, the full variable domain is DVKVTQSSRYLVKRTGEKVFLECVQDMDHENMFWYRQDPGLGLRLIYFSYDVKMKEKGDIPEGYSVSREKKERFSLILESASTNQTSMYLCASSSVERGSYEQYFGPGTRLTVT.

As DNA, the CDR3 is TGCGCCAGCAGCTTGGCCGGGACTAGCGGGAGAAGTTCCGAGCAGTACTTC. This gives the protein CASSLAGTSGRSSEQYF. V is TRBV5-1 and J is TRBJ2-7, with 14 bases fitting TRBD2. Germline V gene data show CDR1 as SGHRS and CDR2 as YFSETQ. CDR3 size: 17 residues. V was clipped by 0 bases and J by 6 bases; unmatched bases: 8.

This chain links TRBV5-7 with TRBJ1-5, with 8 bases matching TRBD1. TRBV5-7 is an open reading frame, and its role is uncertain. The CDR3 runs to 19 residues. V lost 0 bases, J lost 6 bases, and 17 bases stayed unmatched. CDR3 nucleotides: TGTGCCAGCAGCTTGGGTTACGGGTTAGGACAGGGATTTGTTCAGCCCCAGCATTTT. Translation: CASSLGYGLGQGFVQPQHF.

The V gene is TRBV20-1, the J gene TRBJ2-7; D is ambiguous. Trimming took off 0 bases at V and 4 bases at J, with 4 bases between the two ends. Germline V gene lookup returns CDR1 DFQATT and CDR2 SNEGSKA (reference sequence). The CDR3 is made up of 11 amino acids. This CDR3 reads CSARDLYEQYF. CDR3 coding DNA: TGCAGTGCTAGAGATCTTTACGAGCAGTACTTC.

This rearrangement joins TRBV19 to TRBJ1-4; TRBD1 matches 7 bases. Germline loops: CDR1 LNHDA, CDR2 SQIVND (reference sequence). Losses at the gene ends were 4 bases for V and 6 bases for J; bases not matched to a gene: 5. The CDR3 is made up of 14 amino acids. The CDR3 DNA sequence: TGTGCCAGTAGTAATAGGGGGCGCGATGAAAAACTGTTTTTT. Amino acids: CASSNRGRDEKLFF.

The chain uses TRBV15 and TRBJ2-3; D is perhaps TRBD1 (6 bases). V lost 0 bases and J 1 base, leaving 11 bases between the germline ends. The CDR3 spans 16 residues. Germline CDR1 reads LNHNV; CDR2 reads YYDKDF (reference sequence). CDR3 sequence reads: CATSREYGQRTDTQYF. The DNA for the CDR3 is TGTGCCACCAGCAGAGAGTACGGACAGCGCACAGATACGCAGTATTTT.

The genes are TRBV19 and TRBJ1-4; the D is unclear. Deletions cut 3 bases from V and 0 bases from J, with 8 bases between. Germline values: CDR1 LNHDA, CDR2 SQIVND (reference sequence). The CDR3 length is 15 residues. CDR3 sequence (DNA): TGTGCCAGTAGTATGTATAGCGCAACTAATGAAAAACTGTTTTTT. It encodes CASSMYSATNEKLFF.

The rearrangement links TRBV19 to TRBJ1-6; unclear D gene. CDR1 and CDR2 (germline): LNHDA, SQIVND (reference sequence). The CDR3 is 15 amino acids. Trimming removed 3 bases at V and 11 bases at J, with 17 bases between. DNA of the CDR3: TGTGCCAGTAGTATGGTCGCGGGTCCGTCGGCACCCCTCCACTTT. Its translation: CASSMVAGPSAPLHF.

This clone appeared once. CDR3 sequence: CASSLLVGTSGNNEQFF. CDR3 DNA: TGTGCCAGCAGCTTGCTTGTCGGGACTAGCGGGAACAATGAGCAGTTCTTC. V gene TRBV5-8 combines with J gene TRBJ2-1, with 13 bases lining up with TRBD2. V dropped 1 base and J dropped 5; count of bases not matched to a gene: 6. Germline V gene sequence: CDR1 SGHTS, CDR2 YDEGEE. The CDR3 spans 17 residues.

The chain uses TRBV11-3 and TRBJ2-1; 8 bases match TRBD2. The CDR3 has 14 residues. V lost 1 base, J lost 7 bases, and 3 bases stayed unmatched. Germline V gene data show CDR1 as SGHNT and CDR2 as YENEEA. DNA for the CDR3: TGTGCCAGCAGCTTAGTGGGCGGGAGGAATGAGCAGTTCTTC. Its protein product is CASSLVGGRNEQFF. Drawing the rest from reference TRBV11-3 and TRBJ2-1, the complete variable domain is EAGVVQSPRYKIIEKKQPVAFWCNPISGHNTLYWYLQNLGQGPELLIRYENEEAVDDSQLPKDRFSAERLKGVDSTLKIQPAELGDSAVYLCASSLVGGRNEQFFGPGTRLTVL.

V and J are TRBV9 and TRBJ1-4; 8 nucleotides align to TRBD1. In germline, CDR1 is SGDLS, CDR2 YYNGEE. V shed 2 bases and J 4 bases; nucleotides not matched to a gene: 7. CDR3 length equals 16 residues. For the CDR3, the DNA is TGTGCCAGCAGCGTCGGACAGGGCTGGGGTAATGAAAAACTGTTTTTT. Translated, it gives CASSVGQGWGNEKLFF.

This clone appeared a few times. The genes are TRBV19 and TRBJ1-5; 9 bases map to TRBD1. V lost 7 bases and J lost 5; bases outside the gene matches: 9. There are 15 residues in the CDR3. The germline V gene has CDR1 LNHDA and CDR2 SQIVND (reference sequence). In DNA, the CDR3 is TGTGCCAGTAATGATGGACAGGGGTATGATCAGCCCCAGCATTTT. Protein sequence: CASNDGQGYDQPQHF.

The chain joins TRBV6-5 to TRBJ2-7; D is ambiguous. The germline gives CDR1 MNHEY, CDR2 SVGAGI. Trimming left V 2 bases short and J 4 bases short, with 9 bases between. This CDR3 has 13 amino acids. CDR3 DNA: TGTGCCAGCAGTTACCGTGAGGCGTACGAGCAGTACTTC. It codes for CASSYREAYEQYF.

The chain carries TRBV6-6 and TRBJ1-1, with D maybe TRBD1 (6 bases). The CDR3 consists of 13 residues. V dropped 0 bases and J dropped 11 bases, with 13 bases sitting between them. Per the germline V gene, CDR1 is MNHNY and CDR2 is SVGAGI (reference sequence). CDR3 amino acids: CASSYSNREIAFF. DNA of the CDR3: TGTGCCAGCAGTTACTCGAACAGGGAGATTGCTTTCTTT.